A single sample gave rise to the 21 T cell receptor beta chains below, sequenced in a study of CXCR3-negative and CXCR3-positive naive CD8 T cells. Libraries were UMI-labeled 5' RACE TRB cDNA. Following a re-call of the 5' RACE reads, TCRdb has one entry per CDR3 protein and lacks DNA. The repertoire shows 75,000 to 95,000 distinct CDR3 sequences; the top ten hold around 0.99%. What was sequenced was naive CXCR3- CD8+ T cells from blood. Sample subset: CD45RO-CCR7+CD27+CD95- naive CD8+ T cells lacking CXCR3 (TNR3-). The receptors originated from a human donor in good health. Some clones in this sample may be carry-over from other donors' samples.

The genes are TRBV13 and TRBJ1-6. Germline CDR1 and CDR2: PRHDT and FYEKMQ (reference sequence). CDR3 length: 18 residues. This CDR3 is CASSLGEGKPNSISPLHF.

The CDR3 spells CSVGRNYEQYF. The rearrangement links TRBV29-1 to TRBJ2-7. The V gene's germline CDR1 is SQVTM and CDR2 ANQGSEA. This CDR3 has 11 amino acids.

V and J are TRBV7-9 and TRBJ1-2. This CDR3 comprises 14 residues. Germline V gene sequence: CDR1 SEHNR, CDR2 FQNEAQ (reference sequence). The CDR3 sequence is CASSLEESDYGYTF.

The V and J genes are TRBV29-1 and TRBJ2-7; TCRdb names TRBD2, which stays unverified in the absence of DNA. CDR1 and CDR2 from the germline V gene are SQVTM and ANQGSEA. CDR3 size: 12 residues. Here the CDR3 reads CSVVASGSEQYF.

The chain carries TRBV11-3 and TRBJ2-1; the TRBD1 assignment by TCRdb is unverifiable without DNA. Germline assignment: CDR1 SGHNT and CDR2 YENEEA. The CDR3 runs to 14 residues. The CDR3 sequence is CASSLLGQNNEQFF.

The chain joins TRBV29-1 to TRBJ2-3; checking the TCRdb D call of TRBD2 is not possible without DNA. This CDR3 is 11 amino acids long. Germline V CDR1 and CDR2: SQVTM, ANQGSEA. The CDR3 is CSVARGDTQYF.

V is TRBV12-3 or TRBV12-4 and J is TRBJ2-1. The CDR3 consists of 13 residues. CDR3 amino acids: CASSLATRGEQFF.

This chain connects TRBV6-2 or TRBV6-3 to TRBJ2-7; the TCRdb call, TRBD1, lacks DNA for checking. CDR3 length equals 14 residues. CDR1 and CDR2 from the germline V gene are MNHEY and SVGEGT. The CDR3 spells CASSYLDRGYEQYF.

The rearrangement joins TRBV20-1 to TRBJ2-7. CDR1 is DFQATT, CDR2 SNEGSKA, per germline (reference sequence). CDR3 size: 13 residues. The CDR3 loop is CSANDWSSYEQYF.

This chain uses TRBV2 with TRBJ2-1; as DNA is missing, the TRBD1 call by TCRdb cannot be tested. The CDR3 loop spans 14 amino acids. Germline V gene sequence: CDR1 SNHLY, CDR2 FYNNEI. This CDR3 is CASSGGQIQNEQFF.

V and J are TRBV29-1 and TRBJ2-7; TCRdb names TRBD1, which stays unverified in the absence of DNA. Germline V lookup: CDR1 SQVTM, CDR2 ANQGSEA. CDR3 length equals 12 residues. CDR3 amino acids: CSVIAGSYEQYF.

The chain links TRBV14 to TRBJ1-2; TCRdb gives TRBD1 as the D gene, but with no DNA this cannot be confirmed. The CDR3 loop spans 14 amino acids. In germline, CDR1 is SGHDN, CDR2 FVKESK. Here the CDR3 reads CASSQEIGRNCYTF. Filled out from reference TRBV14 and TRBJ1-2, the complete variable domain reads EAGVTQFPSHSVIEKGQTVTLRCDPISGHDNLYWYRRVMGKEIKFLLHFVKESKQDESGMPNNRFLAERTGGTYSTLKVQPAELEDSGVYFCASSQEIGRNCYTFGSGTRLTVV.

This chain uses TRBV4-1 with TRBJ2-3; no DNA is available, so the TRBD1 call from TCRdb remains unchecked. There are 18 residues in the CDR3. Germline V gene data show CDR1 as MGHRA and CDR2 as YSYEKL. This chain's CDR3 is CASSQALPGPIPEGTQYF.

This chain uses TRBV7-9 with TRBJ1-1. Per the germline V gene, CDR1 is SEHNR and CDR2 is FQNEAQ (reference sequence). This CDR3 is built from 13 residues. The CDR3 loop reads CASSATTGTEAFF.

V is TRBV7-2 and J is TRBJ2-5; without DNA, the TCRdb call of TRBD2 cannot be checked. The CDR3 totals 16 residues. Germline values: CDR1 SGHTA, CDR2 FQGNSA. The CDR3 reads CASSLALAGGQETQYF.

The V call is TRBV15, the J call TRBJ1-2; the TCRdb D gene call, TRBD1, has no DNA to confirm it. The CDR3 runs 19 residues. Germline V gene lookup returns CDR1 LNHNV and CDR2 YYDKDF (reference sequence). CDR3 region: CATARTSDVVVDSVDGYTF.

The V call is TRBV29-1, the J call TRBJ1-1; the TRBD1 assignment by TCRdb is unverifiable without DNA. The V gene's germline CDR1 is SQVTM and CDR2 ANQGSEA. The CDR3 is made up of 11 amino acids. CDR3 sequence: CSVEAHTEAFF. Full variable domain (rest looked up from reference TRBV29-1 and TRBJ1-1): SAVISQKPSRDICQRGTSLTIQCQVDSQVTMMFWYRQQPGQSLTLIATANQGSEATYESGFVIDKFPISRPNLTFSTLTVSNMSPEDSSIYLCSVEAHTEAFFGQGTRLTVV.

The V and J genes are TRBV6-6 and TRBJ2-7; the TCRdb call, TRBD1, lacks DNA for checking. This CDR3 has 16 residues. CDR1 MNHNY and CDR2 SVGAGI come from the germline V gene (reference sequence). This CDR3 reads CASSYVLQGGGYEQYF.

The V gene is TRBV10-3, the J gene TRBJ2-3. CDR3 length: 15 amino acids. The germline gives CDR1 ENHRY, CDR2 SYGVKD. CDR3 sequence reads: CAISDDLENTDTQYF.

The chain employs TRBV6-5 and TRBJ2-2; TCRdb's assignment of TRBD2 cannot be checked, as there is no DNA. This CDR3 contains 16 residues. CDR1 MNHEY and CDR2 SVGAGI come from the germline V gene. CDR3 in amino acids: CASSEARAGGTGELFF.

The chain uses TRBV29-1 and TRBJ2-3; no DNA is available, so the TRBD2 call from TCRdb remains unchecked. Germline CDR1 is SQVTM and CDR2 is ANQGSEA. This CDR3 is built from 14 residues. This chain's CDR3 is CSVAYSGVQDTQYF.